This TCR beta chain was sequenced during a study of immune evolution from preneoplasia to lung adenocarcinoma. Points from the study as a whole: Later-stage lesions appeared to have more T cells, more diversity, less clonality.

V was clipped by 5 bases and J by 0 bases; unmatched bases: 4. This CDR3 spans 14 amino acids. CDR1 and CDR2 from the germline V gene are GTSNPN and SVGIG (reference sequence). The assay was immunoSEQ multiplex PCR, and TCRdb's table has in-frame clones only and misses some. In the table there are around 4,600 clones, roughly 70% of which are singletons. A few counts support this clone. Its target is not known. Sequencing was done on a sample of FFPE adjacent normal lung tissue. This clonotype was obtained from a person aged 60-79 years with lung adenocarcinoma. The chain couples TRBV30 to TRBJ2-1; TRBD2 agrees at 7 bases. The CDR3 DNA reads TGTGCCTGGGACGGCGGGAGCTCCTACAATGAGCAGTTCTTC. As protein: CAWDGGSSYNEQFF.